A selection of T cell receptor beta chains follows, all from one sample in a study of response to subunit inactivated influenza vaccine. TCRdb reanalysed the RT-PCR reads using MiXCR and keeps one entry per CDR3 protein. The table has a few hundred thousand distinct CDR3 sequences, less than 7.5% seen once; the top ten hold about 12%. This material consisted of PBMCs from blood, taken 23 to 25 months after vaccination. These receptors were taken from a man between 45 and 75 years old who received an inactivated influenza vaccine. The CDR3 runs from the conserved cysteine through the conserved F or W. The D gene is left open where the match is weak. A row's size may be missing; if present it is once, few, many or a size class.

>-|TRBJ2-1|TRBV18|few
CASSAGGGGPLYNEQFF
TGTGCCAGCTCAGCCGGGGGAGGAGGTCCCCTGTACAATGAGCAGTTCTTC
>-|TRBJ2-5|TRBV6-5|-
CASSYRGAQETQYF
TGTGCCAGCAGTTACCGGGGGGCCCAAGAGACCCAGTACTTC
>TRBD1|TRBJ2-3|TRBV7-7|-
CASSFGDRGTDTQYF
TGTGCTAGCAGCTTTGGTGACAGGGGAACAGATACGCAGTATTTT
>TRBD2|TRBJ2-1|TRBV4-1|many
CASSRSGGPNNEQFF
TGCGCCAGCAGCCGTAGCGGGGGGCCTAACAATGAGCAGTTCTTC
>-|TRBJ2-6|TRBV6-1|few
CASRRALSGANVLTF
TGTGCCTCGAGGCGGGCCCTCTCTGGGGCCAACGTCCTGACTTTC
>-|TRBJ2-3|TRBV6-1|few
CASSEPLLNRPISTDTQYF
TGTGCCAGCAGTGAACCCCTTCTGAATAGGCCGATTAGCACAGATACGCAGTATTTT
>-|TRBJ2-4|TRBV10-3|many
CAIKGTGDIQYF
TGTGCCATCAAGGGTACAGGAGATATTCAGTACTTC
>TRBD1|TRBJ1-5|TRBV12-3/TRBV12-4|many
CASSYRQGERRQAQHF
TGTGCCAGCAGTTACAGACAGGGGGAGCGCAGGCAGGCCCAGCATTTT
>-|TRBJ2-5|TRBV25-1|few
CASSETEREETQYF
TGTGCCAGCAGCGAGACAGAGCGAGAAGAGACCCAGTACTTC
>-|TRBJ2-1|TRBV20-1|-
CSARDDFGVAYNEQFF
TGCAGTGCTAGAGACGATTTTGGGGTGGCCTACAATGAGCAGTTCTTC